The 20 T cell receptor beta chains below were found in one sample sequenced in a study of blood T cell repertoires in COVID-19. Clones were read by immunoSEQ multiplex PCR, and TCRdb kept only the in-frame ones, dropping some. The sample lists approximately 270,000 clones; about nine tenths were seen once. The specimen sequenced was PBMCs or T cells enriched from blood (not recorded which). These receptors originate from a human donor in a cohort exposed to, infected with or recovered from COVID-19 (not recorded which). The donor label of this sample is uncertain.

This chain connects TRBV19 to TRBJ1-1; D is unresolved. The V and J ends lost 0 bases and 0 bases respectively, with 8 bases between them. The CDR3 sequence is 15 residues long. Germline CDR1 and CDR2: LNHDA and SQIVND (reference sequence). The CDR3 loop reads CASSIDLSVNTEAFF. CDR3 nucleotides: TGTGCCAGTAGTATAGATCTCAGCGTGAACACTGAAGCTTTCTTT. The full variable domain, with the rest looked up from reference TRBV19 and TRBJ1-1, is DGGITQSPKYLFRKEGQNVTLSCEQNLNHDAMYWYRQDPGQGLRLIYYSQIVNDFQKGDIAEGYSVSREKKESFPLTVTSAQKNPTAFYLCASSIDLSVNTEAFFGQGTRLTVV.

The V and J genes are TRBV7-9 and TRBJ1-2; D possibly corresponds to TRBD1 (5 bases). V was clipped by 6 bases and J by 6 bases, with 14 bases between them. The CDR3 is 13 residues long. Germline V gene data show CDR1 as SEHNR and CDR2 as FQNEAQ (reference sequence). The CDR3 reads CASRNRGGDGYTF. CDR3 DNA sequence: TGTGCCAGCAGAAACCGCGGGGGTGATGGCTACACCTTC.

Note on this clone: Other DNA sequences in this specimen translate into the identical CDR3. The chain employs TRBV14 and TRBJ1-1, with D possibly being TRBD1 (5 bases). The V gene's germline CDR1 is SGHDN and CDR2 FVKESK. The CDR3 consists of 11 residues. Trimming removed 2 bases from V and 8 bases from J, with 6 bases in between. The CDR3 bases are TGTGCCAGCAGCCAAAGGGGCGAAGCTTTCTTT. It translates to CASSQRGEAFF.

The rearrangement joins TRBV30 to TRBJ1-3; D remains ambiguous. In germline, CDR1 is GTSNPN, CDR2 SVGIG (reference sequence). The V and J ends lost 2 bases and 4 bases respectively, with 9 bases between them. The CDR3 spans 13 residues. CDR3 sequence: CAWSPEPGNTIYF. The CDR3 bases are TGTGCCTGGAGTCCCGAGCCCGGAAACACCATATATTTT.

This chain joins TRBV10-3 and TRBJ1-1; TRBD1 agrees at 10 bases. With 6 bases clipped from V and 8 bases from J, the junction kept 9 bases outside the gene matches. Germline V gene data show CDR1 as ENHRY and CDR2 as SYGVKD. The CDR3 loop spans 14 amino acids. The CDR3 protein is CAISPGQGPIEAFF. The DNA of the CDR3 is TGTGCCATCAGCCCGGGACAGGGGCCAATAGAAGCTTTCTTT.

The rearrangement joins TRBV24-1 to TRBJ2-4, with 7 bases identical to TRBD2. Germline values: CDR1 KGHDR, CDR2 SFDVKD. This CDR3 contains 16 residues. Unmatched junction bases numbered 2, after V lost 1 base and J lost 0 bases. The CDR3 sequence is CATSDLAGLAKNIQYF. CDR3 coding DNA: TGTGCCACCAGTGATTTAGCGGGACTAGCCAAAAACATTCAGTACTTC.

The rearrangement links TRBV7-9 to TRBJ1-1; a weak D match, TRBD1 (5 bases). V lost 0 bases and J lost 1, with 12 bases in between. CDR1 and CDR2 (germline): SEHNR, FQNEAQ (reference sequence). The CDR3 covers 16 residues. The CDR3 loop reads CASSLARGTPNTEAFF. The CDR3 DNA follows: TGTGCCAGCAGCTTAGCGCGGGGGACCCCGAACACTGAAGCTTTCTTT.

The chain has TRBV7-2 and TRBJ2-3; 9 bases fit TRBD2. After removal of 3 bases from V and 3 bases from J, the junction contained 7 bases not matched to a gene. Germline values: CDR1 SGHTA, CDR2 FQGNSA. The CDR3 has 16 amino acids. The CDR3 DNA reads TGTGCCAGCAGCTTGGGGCTAGCGGGGTTTACAGATACGCAGTATTTT. It specifies CASSLGLAGFTDTQYF.

The V gene is TRBV9, the J gene TRBJ2-3; the D gene is possibly TRBD1 (5 bases). Trimming removed 0 bases from V and 0 bases from J, with 8 bases in between. CDR3 length equals 15 residues. The germline CDR1 and CDR2 sequences are SGDLS and YYNGEE. The CDR3 reads CASSVGQGSTDTQYF. In DNA form, the CDR3 reads TGTGCCAGCAGCGTAGGGCAGGGTAGCACAGATACGCAGTATTTT.

The chain is built from TRBV7-2 and TRBJ1-2, with TRBD1 matching 8 bases. This CDR3 contains 14 residues. Germline V gives CDR1 SGHTA, CDR2 FQGNSA. V shed 1 base, J shed 8 bases, and the junction held 6 bases outside the gene matches. The CDR3 nucleotides are TGTGCCAGCAGCTTAGGACAGGGGTTACCGGGCTACACCTTC. Translating gives CASSLGQGLPGYTF.

The chain recombines TRBV10-3 with TRBJ2-1; 9 bases line up with TRBD2. After removal of 0 bases from V and 3 bases from J, the junction contained 3 bases not matched to a gene. Germline V gives CDR1 ENHRY, CDR2 SYGVKD. The CDR3 contains 16 residues. In DNA, the CDR3 is TGTGCCATCAGTGAGTCGCTAGCGGGGATCTACAATGAGCAGTTCTTC. As protein: CAISESLAGIYNEQFF.

The sample holds a few counts of this clone. This chain joins TRBV27 and TRBJ1-3; a weak D match, TRBD1 (5 bases). CDR1 MNHEY and CDR2 SMNVEV come from the germline V gene (reference sequence). This CDR3 comprises 14 residues. Between the trimmed V and J ends, which lost 6 bases and 0 bases, there was a span of 9 bases. CDR3 in DNA: TGTGCCAGCAGCCTGACAGCCTCTGGAAACACCATATATTTT. This sequence encodes CASSLTASGNTIYF.

The rearrangement joins TRBV30 to TRBJ2-7; 8 positions match TRBD1. The CDR3 runs 12 residues. J lost 5 bases, V lost 5 bases, and 5 bases had no gene match. Germline lookup yields CDR1 GTSNPN and CDR2 SVGIG (reference sequence). CDR3 protein: CAWADRVHEQYF. The CDR3 DNA follows: TGTGCCTGGGCGGACAGGGTTCACGAGCAGTACTTC.

The table lists this clone with a few counts. The J gene is TRBJ2-3, the V gene TRBV4-2, with TRBD2 matching over 10 bases. The junction had 7 bases not matched to a gene; V was cut back by 4 bases and J by 0 bases. CDR3 length equals 17 residues. Germline CDR1 is LGHNA and CDR2 is YNFKEQ. The DNA of the CDR3 is TGTGCCAGCAGCCTCCTCACTAGCGGGGTTAGCACAGATACGCAGTATTTT. Protein: CASSLLTSGVSTDTQYF.

The J gene is TRBJ2-2, the V gene TRBV9; 7 bases are shared with TRBD1. CDR1 is SGDLS, CDR2 YYNGEE, per germline. The CDR3 has 15 amino acids. Losses at the gene ends were 1 base for V and 5 bases for J; bases not matched to a gene: 5. The CDR3 loop reads CASSVRTGSTGELFF. DNA for the CDR3: TGTGCCAGCAGCGTACGGACAGGTAGTACCGGGGAGCTGTTTTTT.

The genes are TRBV5-4 and TRBJ2-3; 10 bases match TRBD2. CDR3 length equals 15 residues. With V trimmed by 7 bases and J by 7 bases, 12 bases remained unmatched. Germline-derived CDR1 and CDR2 are SGHNT and YYREEE (reference sequence). The chain's CDR3 is CASRRSGGGINTQYF. The CDR3 DNA follows: TGTGCCAGCCGAAGGAGCGGGGGGGGTATCAATACGCAGTATTTT.

This clone has just one count. This chain connects TRBV4-1 to TRBJ2-4; D perhaps matches TRBD2 (6 bases). The V gene lost 1 base and the J gene lost 16 bases, with 26 bases spanning the gap. This CDR3 has 16 amino acids. CDR1 and CDR2 from the germline V gene are MGHRA and YSYEKL. The CDR3 DNA sequence: TGCGCCAGCAGCCAAGTACCGGGACTGCCGTCTGTAATCGCATACTTC. Translating gives CASSQVPGLPSVIAYF.

V usage is TRBV5-1 and J usage is TRBJ1-1; D uncertain. V gave up 0 bases and J gave up 3 bases, with 3 bases separating them. There are 12 residues in the CDR3. Germline CDR1 SGHRS, CDR2 YFSETQ. Here the CDR3 DNA reads TGCGCCAGCAGCTTGGCGGACACTGAAGCTTTCTTT. As protein: CASSLADTEAFF. The whole variable domain, filled in from reference TRBV5-1 and TRBJ1-1, reads KAGVTQTPRYLIKTRGQQVTLSCSPISGHRSVSWYQQTPGQGLQFLFEYFSETQRNKGNFPGRFSGRQFSNSRSEMNVSTLELGDSALYLCASSLADTEAFFGQGTRLTVV.

This rearrangement joins TRBV12-3 or TRBV12-4 to TRBJ1-6; no clear D gene. The CDR3 is 12 amino acids. V shed 5 bases and J shed 10 bases, with 9 bases lying between them. In DNA, the CDR3 is TGTGCCAGCAGTCGAGCCCCATCACCCCTCCACTTT. This sequence encodes CASSRAPSPLHF.

The V call is TRBV6-5, the J call TRBJ1-4; D is unclear. Trimming took 6 bases from V and 0 from J, leaving 11 bases between them. The CDR3 is 15 residues long. Germline CDR1 is MNHEY and CDR2 is SVGAGI. The CDR3 loop reads CASRVTVATNEKLFF. In nucleotides, the CDR3 is TGTGCCAGCAGGGTAACGGTTGCAACTAATGAAAAACTGTTTTTT.